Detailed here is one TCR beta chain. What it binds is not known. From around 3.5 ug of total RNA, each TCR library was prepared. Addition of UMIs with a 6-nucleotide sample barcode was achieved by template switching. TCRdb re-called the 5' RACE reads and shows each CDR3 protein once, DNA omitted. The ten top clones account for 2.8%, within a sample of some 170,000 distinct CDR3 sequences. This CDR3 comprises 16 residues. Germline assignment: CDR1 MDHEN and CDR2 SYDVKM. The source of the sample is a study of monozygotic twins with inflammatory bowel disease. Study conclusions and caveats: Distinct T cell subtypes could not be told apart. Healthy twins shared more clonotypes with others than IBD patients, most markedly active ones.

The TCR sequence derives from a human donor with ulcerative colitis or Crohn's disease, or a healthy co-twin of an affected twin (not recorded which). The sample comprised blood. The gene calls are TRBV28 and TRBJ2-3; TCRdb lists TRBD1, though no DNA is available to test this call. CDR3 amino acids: CASSLGPGGDIDTQYF.